This T cell receptor beta chain was documented in a study of T-cell reconstitution after alpha-beta-depleted transplantation in children. V was clipped by 4 bases and J by 5 bases; unmatched bases: 3. Germline lookup yields CDR1 SGHRS and CDR2 YFSETQ. The CDR3 runs to 13 residues. A library of TCRbeta sequences, prepared with unique molecular identifiers, was generated. TCRdb called the PCR reads again in MiXCR, with one record for every CDR3 protein. The repertoire holds 200,000 to 250,000 distinct CDR3 sequences, with around 12% as singletons. There are many counts of this clonotype. The sample was PBMCs from the stem cell graft donor, taken from the stem cell graft. The rearrangement links TRBV5-1 to TRBJ2-3; TRBD1 matches at 8 bases. This TCR came from a human donor who donated a stem cell graft to a child with acute lymphoblastic leukemia. CDR3 sequence: CASSMTGVDTQYF. The CDR3 DNA reads TGCGCCAGCAGCATGACAGGGGTAGATACGCAGTATTTT.